The clone carrying this T cell receptor beta chain was recorded once. The sample is drawn from a study of blood T cell repertoires in COVID-19. Study details: The United States, Italy and Spain supplied acute and convalescent COVID-19 samples. The cDNA or gDNA used as material had been derived from T cells, B-cell-depleted T cells, or PBMCs.

How the authors handled the data: Scientists estimated how many nucleated cells there were by amplifying reference gene primers. The table came from immunoSEQ multiplex PCR; TCRdb's copy has only in-frame clones and leaves some out. That table supplies the V and J calls and clone size; D and trimming were determined from the DNA. Altogether hundreds of thousands of clones are present, 75% to 90% being singletons, with the ten largest covering roughly 8.6%. This clonotype originated in a human donor in a cohort sampled during active COVID-19. Sequencing input: peripheral blood.

This chain's CDR3 is CASSSGGRQSQPQHF. DNA for the CDR3: TGTGCCAGCAGCTCAGGAGGCAGGCAATCACAGCCCCAGCATTTT. This sequence joins TRBV5-6 and TRBJ1-5; no clear D. The CDR3 consists of 15 residues. V was pared by 3 bases and J by 7 bases, with 17 bases between. Germline V gene lookup returns CDR1 SGHDT and CDR2 YYEEEE.